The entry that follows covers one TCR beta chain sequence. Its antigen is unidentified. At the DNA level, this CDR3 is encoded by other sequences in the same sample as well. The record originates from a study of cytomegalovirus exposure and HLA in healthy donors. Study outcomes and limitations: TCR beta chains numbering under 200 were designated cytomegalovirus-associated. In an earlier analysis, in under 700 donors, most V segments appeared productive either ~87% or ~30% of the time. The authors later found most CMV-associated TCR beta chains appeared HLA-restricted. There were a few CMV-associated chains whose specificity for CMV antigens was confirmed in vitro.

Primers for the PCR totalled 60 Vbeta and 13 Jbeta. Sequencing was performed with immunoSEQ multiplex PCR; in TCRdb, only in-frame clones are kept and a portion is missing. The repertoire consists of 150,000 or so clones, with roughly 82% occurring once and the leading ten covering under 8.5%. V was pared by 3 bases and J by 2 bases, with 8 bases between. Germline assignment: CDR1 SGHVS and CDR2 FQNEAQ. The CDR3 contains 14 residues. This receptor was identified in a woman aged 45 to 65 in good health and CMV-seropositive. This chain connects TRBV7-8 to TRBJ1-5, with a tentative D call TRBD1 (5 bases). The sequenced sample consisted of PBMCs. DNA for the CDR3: TGTGCCAGCAGCTTGGGGGGGGGCAATCAGCCCCAGCATTTT. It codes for CASSLGGGNQPQHF. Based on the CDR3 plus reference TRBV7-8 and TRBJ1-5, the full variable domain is GAGVSQSPRYKVAKRGQDVALRCDPISGHVSLFWYQQALGQGPEFLTYFQNEAQLDKSGLPSDRFFAERPEGSVSTLKIQRTQQEDSAVYLCASSLGGGNQPQHFGDGTRLSIL.